The next 14 T cell receptor beta chains were all read from a single sample in a study of cytotoxic CD8 clonotypes in ibrutinib-treated CLL. Here immunoSEQ multiplex PCR was the method, and the copy in TCRdb shows in-frame clones only, minus some. Among around 97,000 clones listed, approximately 78% were seen once. The sample in question was PBMCs, obtained after 12 months of ibrutinib treatment. These receptor sequences come from a human donor with chronic lymphocytic leukemia.

The V gene is TRBV30, the J gene TRBJ1-6; tentatively, D is TRBD1 (6 bases). V lost 4 bases and J lost 8, with 12 bases in between. Germline CDR1 reads GTSNPN; CDR2 reads SVGIG (reference sequence). This CDR3 has 13 amino acids. The CDR3 DNA reads TGTGCCTGGAAAGCAGGGGAGTATTCACCCCTCCACTTT. It encodes CAWKAGEYSPLHF.

The chain has TRBV5-4 and TRBJ1-1, with D perhaps matching TRBD1 (5 bases). The germline V gene encodes CDR1 SGHNT and CDR2 YYREEE (reference sequence). This CDR3 is 13 amino acids long. V dropped 1 base and J dropped 5 bases, with 9 bases sitting between them. The CDR3 spells CASSLWGGTEAFF. The DNA for the CDR3 is TGTGCCAGCAGCTTGTGGGGGGGGACTGAAGCTTTCTTT. Looking up the rest from reference TRBV5-4 and TRBJ1-1 gives the full variable domain: ETGVTQSPTHLIKTRGQQVTLRCSSQSGHNTVSWYQQALGQGPQFIFQYYREEENGRGNFPPRFSGLQFPNYSSELNVNALELDDSALYLCASSLWGGTEAFFGQGTRLTVV.

The chain uses TRBV5-4 and TRBJ2-5; TRBD1 is a possible D gene (6 bases). Trimming removed 5 bases from V and 1 base from J, with 9 bases in between. CDR3 length equals 13 residues. The germline gives CDR1 SGHNT, CDR2 YYREEE (reference sequence). CDR3 sequence reads: CASSQDSQETQYF. The CDR3 nucleotides read TGTGCCAGCAGTCAGGACAGCCAAGAGACCCAGTACTTC.

The chain carries TRBV5-4 and TRBJ1-1; D gene ambiguous. Trimming left V 2 bases short and J 0 bases short, with 17 bases between. This CDR3 is built from 17 residues. The germline V gene encodes CDR1 SGHNT and CDR2 YYREEE (reference sequence). Here the CDR3 DNA reads TGTGCCAGCAGCTTTTATTCCCCGGGGTCCATGAACACTGAAGCTTTCTTT. Amino acid sequence: CASSFYSPGSMNTEAFF. The entire variable domain, with the rest obtained from reference TRBV5-4 and TRBJ1-1, is as follows: ETGVTQSPTHLIKTRGQQVTLRCSSQSGHNTVSWYQQALGQGPQFIFQYYREEENGRGNFPPRFSGLQFPNYSSELNVNALELDDSALYLCASSFYSPGSMNTEAFFGQGTRLTVV.

This chain links TRBV6-1 with TRBJ1-5; 7 bases are shared with TRBD1. The CDR3 runs to 14 residues. J lost 6 bases, V lost 8 bases, and 10 bases had no gene match. Germline V gene sequence: CDR1 MNHNS, CDR2 SASEGT. CDR3 in amino acids: CASSIGQARQPQHF. The CDR3 DNA sequence: TGTGCCAGCTCCATCGGACAGGCGCGTCAGCCCCAGCATTTT.

The chain combines TRBV27 with TRBJ2-5; no reliable D call. The CDR3 sequence is 12 residues long. CDR1 is MNHEY and CDR2 is SMNVEV in the germline V gene (reference sequence). Between the trimmed V and J ends, which lost 4 bases and 5 bases, there was a span of 8 bases. The CDR3 here is CASSSLGETQYF. CDR3 coding DNA: TGTGCCAGCAGTTCCCTAGGGGAGACCCAGTACTTC.

V and J are TRBV6-1 and TRBJ1-5; tentative D call: TRBD1 (5 bases). Trimming took 4 bases from V and 4 from J, leaving 14 bases between them. The CDR3 loop spans 15 amino acids. Germline V gives CDR1 MNHNS, CDR2 SASEGT. This CDR3 reads CASSVLDRPNQPQHF. In DNA, the CDR3 is TGTGCCAGCAGTGTCCTCGACAGACCTAATCAGCCCCAGCATTTT.

This chain uses TRBV7-2 with TRBJ2-7; TRBD1 agrees at 11 bases. Looked up from germline, CDR1 is SGHTA and CDR2 is FQGNSA. V trimming: 5 bases; J trimming: 3 bases; junction bases outside the gene matches: 9. The CDR3 length is 16 residues. CDR3 nucleotides: TGTGCCAGCAGCCCAAGGGGACAGGGGGGGCTCTACGAGCAGTACTTC. This encodes CASSPRGQGGLYEQYF.

CDR3 nucleotide sequence: TGCGCCAGCAGAACACCGGGACAGGCCTACGAGCAGTACTTC. Amino acids: CASRTPGQAYEQYF. J is TRBJ2-7 and V is TRBV10-2; 8 bases are a match to TRBD1. This CDR3 spans 14 amino acids. Germline V CDR1 and CDR2: WSHSY, SAAADI. J lost 2 bases, V lost 6 bases, and 6 bases had no gene match.

The chain combines TRBV19 with TRBJ2-7; 8 nucleotides agree with TRBD1. CDR1 and CDR2 (germline): LNHDA, SQIVND (reference sequence). The CDR3 has 14 residues. V lost 3 bases and J lost 2; bases outside the gene matches: 3. The CDR3: CASSIRTGTYEQYF. As DNA, the CDR3 is TGTGCCAGTAGTATCCGGACAGGGACCTACGAGCAGTACTTC.

J is TRBJ2-3 and V is TRBV9, with unresolved D. The V gene's germline CDR1 is SGDLS and CDR2 YYNGEE. Trimming shortened V by 2 bases and J by 0 bases, and 4 bases separated the two germline ends. This CDR3 region has 13 residues. This chain's CDR3 is CASSVDSTDTQYF. The CDR3 coding sequence is TGTGCCAGCAGCGTCGACAGCACAGATACGCAGTATTTT. Together with reference TRBV9 and TRBJ2-3, the CDR3 gives the full variable domain: DSGVTQTPKHLITATGQRVTLRCSPRSGDLSVYWYQQSLDQGLQFLIQYYNGEERAKGNILERFSAQQFPDLHSELNLSSLELGDSALYFCASSVDSTDTQYFGPGTRLTVL.

The sample holds a few counts of this clone. Here the CDR3 reads CATSRDREAHQPQHF. CDR3 in DNA: TGTGCCACCAGCAGAGATCGAGAGGCCCATCAGCCCCAGCATTTT. The chain couples TRBV15 to TRBJ1-5; unclear D gene. This CDR3 spans 15 amino acids. CDR1 LNHNV and CDR2 YYDKDF come from the germline V gene (reference sequence). Trimming pared 0 bases from V and 5 bases from J, leaving 11 bases between.

This clone showed up just once. The gene calls are TRBV6-5 and TRBJ1-1, with a tentative D call TRBD1 (6 bases). Trimming took off 6 bases at V and 0 bases at J, with 11 bases between the two ends. The CDR3 contains 14 residues. CDR1 is MNHEY and CDR2 is SVGAGI in the germline V gene. DNA for the CDR3: TGTGCCAGCAGACGACAGGAGGTGAACACTGAAGCTTTCTTT. Translation gives CASRRQEVNTEAFF.

The V gene is TRBV11-1, the J gene TRBJ2-7; no firm D call. From germline, CDR1 is SGHAT and CDR2 FQDESV (reference sequence). CDR3 length equals 12 residues. The V end lost 4 bases, the J end lost 3 bases, and 7 bases lay between the germline ends. CDR3 loop: CASSSLYYEQYF. CDR3 coding DNA: TGTGCCAGCAGCTCCCTGTACTACGAGCAGTACTTC.